This TCR beta chain came from a study of cytomegalovirus exposure and HLA in healthy donors. In the case of this clone: Its antigen is still unknown.

CDR3 length: 15 residues. J lost 9 bases, V lost 6 bases, and 8 bases had no gene match. CDR1 and CDR2 from the germline V gene are MNHNS and SASEGT. PCR used 60 Vbeta primers and 13 Jbeta primers. The assay was immunoSEQ multiplex PCR, and TCRdb's table has in-frame clones only and misses some. The sample holds roughly 83,000 clones, about 69% seen once. Whole-study findings and limits: Accurate predictions that matched the HLA-A and HLA-B alleles of most subjects were reportedly made from TCR beta sequences. Across HLA loci, a later analysis found differing TCR association rates, with DRB1 most and HLA-C fewest. In a later analysis, parvovirus B19, influenza, CMV and Epstein-Barr virus appeared linked to several top co-occurrence clusters.

Sequencing input: PBMCs. J is TRBJ1-6 and V is TRBV6-1, with 10 bases identical to TRBD1. The clonotype originates from a man aged 60 to 69 in good health and CMV-seronegative. CDR3 residues: CASRPGQGFGSPLHF. CDR3 bases: TGTGCCAGCAGACCGGGACAGGGGTTTGGTTCACCCCTCCACTTT.